The clone carrying this TCR beta chain has a handful of counts. The antigen remains unidentified. The data belong to a study of T cells in Graves' hyperthyroidism and ophthalmopathy. The study's findings and limits: Most thyroid clonotypes expanded above 0.001 appeared in blood too.

Using RNA transcripts as the source, TCR beta CDR3 regions were amplified. TCR CDR3 underwent first-round RT-PCR with the HTBI primer set. TCRdb analysed the multiplex PCR reads with MiXCR anew, one entry per CDR3 protein. The sample lists around 450,000 distinct CDR3 sequences; roughly 13% were seen once. Per germline, CDR1 MGHRA and CDR2 YSYEKL. This CDR3 is built from 18 residues. Between the trimmed V and J ends, which lost 2 bases and 0 bases, there was a span of 16 bases. Among the patients, aged 18 to 65, hyperthyroidism was newly diagnosed and had lasted under 2 months. Patients were excluded for uncontrolled infection, other autoimmune disease, pregnancy or lactation.

This TCR came from a woman aged 18-30 years with Graves' hyperthyroidism. The sequencing input was blood. The chain uses TRBV4-1 and TRBJ2-2; a possible D gene is TRBD2 (6 bases). The chain's CDR3 is CASSQTGRGIANTGELFF. The CDR3 DNA sequence: TGCGCCAGCAGCCAAACGGGGCGGGGAATCGCGAACACCGGGGAGCTGTTTTTT.